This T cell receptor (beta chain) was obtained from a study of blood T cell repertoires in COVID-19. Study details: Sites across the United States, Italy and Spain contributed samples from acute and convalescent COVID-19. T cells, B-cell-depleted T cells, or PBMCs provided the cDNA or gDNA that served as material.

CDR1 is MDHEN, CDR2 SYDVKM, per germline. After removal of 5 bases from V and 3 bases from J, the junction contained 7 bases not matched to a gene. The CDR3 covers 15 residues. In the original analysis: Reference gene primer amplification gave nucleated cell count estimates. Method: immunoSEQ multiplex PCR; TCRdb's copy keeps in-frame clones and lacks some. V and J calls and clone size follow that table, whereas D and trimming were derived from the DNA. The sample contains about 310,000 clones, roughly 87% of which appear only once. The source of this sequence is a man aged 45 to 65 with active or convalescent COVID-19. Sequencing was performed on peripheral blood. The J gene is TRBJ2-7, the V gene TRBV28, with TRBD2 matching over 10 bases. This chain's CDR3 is CASSPLAGVGYEQYF. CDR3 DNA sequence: TGTGCCAGCAGTCCGCTAGCGGGAGTCGGCTACGAGCAGTACTTC.